This entry concerns a single TCR beta chain. Antigen unknown. This entry is derived from a study of cytomegalovirus exposure and HLA in healthy donors. The study's findings and limits: Most TCR sequences showed up rarely, but some public TCRs showed up in many donors. In an earlier analysis, most TCR beta V segments were productive about 90% or about 30% of the time. The study flagged about 150 TCR beta chains as cytomegalovirus-associated.

The germline V and J ends were trimmed by 4 bases and 4 bases, with 14 bases remaining between them. CDR1 is SNHLY, CDR2 FYNNEI, per germline. This CDR3 has 15 amino acids. Although they were nominally healthy when sampled, donors likely had unrecorded immune exposures. PCR used 60 Vbeta primers and 13 Jbeta primers. The method was immunoSEQ multiplex PCR; TCRdb's version includes in-frame clones alone and lacks a portion of them. Of about 170,000 clones listed, nearly 80% are singletons. The chain carries TRBV2 and TRBJ2-1; a possible D gene is TRBD1 (5 bases). The sample consisted of PBMCs. This clonotype was sampled from a woman aged 45-59 years in good health and CMV-seropositive. CDR3 nucleotides: TGTGCCAGCAGTGTCAAGGGGATAACTTACAATGAGCAGTTCTTC. Its protein is CASSVKGITYNEQFF.